The 5 T cell receptor beta chains presented below share a single source sample, sequenced in a study of blood T cell repertoires in COVID-19. The table came from immunoSEQ multiplex PCR; TCRdb's copy has only in-frame clones and leaves some out. The sample has a few hundred thousand clones; over 85% are singletons. The sequencing input was peripheral blood. Receptor source: a man younger than 35 with COVID-19, enrolled during active disease.

This chain joins TRBV6-1 and TRBJ2-4, with a weak D call TRBD2 (5 bases). The CDR3 is 17 residues long. Deletions cut 0 bases from V and 0 bases from J, with 12 bases between. CDR1 is MNHNS and CDR2 is SASEGT in the germline V gene. Written as DNA, the CDR3 is TGTGCCAGCAGTGAAGCACGGAGGAAGCTAGCCAAAAACATTCAGTACTTC. This translates into CASSEARRKLAKNIQYF.

The chain joins TRBV5-1 to TRBJ1-1, with D maybe TRBD1 (6 bases). CDR3 length: 14 residues. Between the trimmed V and J ends, which lost 3 bases and 2 bases, there was a span of 11 bases. Germline CDR1 and CDR2: SGHRS and YFSETQ. CDR3 residues: CASSSGQFNTEAFF. In DNA, the CDR3 is TGCGCCAGCAGCTCAGGACAGTTCAACACTGAAGCTTTCTTT.

This rearrangement joins TRBV19 to TRBJ2-1, with 7 bases identical to TRBD1. Per germline, CDR1 LNHDA and CDR2 SQIVND (reference sequence). V lost 8 bases and J lost 5; bases outside the gene matches: 9. The CDR3 extends over 14 amino acids. CDR3 sequence (DNA): TGTGCCAGTTCCGGACAGGAGGACCACAATGAGCAGTTCTTC. It is translated as CASSGQEDHNEQFF.

The chain carries TRBV5-4 and TRBJ2-5; 12 bases are shared with TRBD2. CDR1 is SGHNT, CDR2 YYREEE, per germline (reference sequence). The V and J ends lost 1 base and 5 bases, in that order; junction bases with no gene match: 3. The CDR3 is made up of 15 amino acids. CDR3 in DNA: TGTGCCAGCAGCTTGACTAGCGGGGGGAAGGAGACCCAGTACTTC. This codes for CASSLTSGGKETQYF.

V and J are TRBV11-1 and TRBJ2-7, with D maybe TRBD2 (5 bases). V gave up 5 bases and J gave up 6 bases, with 14 bases separating them. The length of the CDR3 is 13 residues. Looked up from germline, CDR1 is SGHAT and CDR2 is FQDESV (reference sequence). The CDR3 spells CASSQSRAGEQYF. CDR3 nucleotide sequence: TGTGCCAGCAGCCAGTCAAGGGCGGGCGAGCAGTACTTC.